Below, one T cell receptor (beta chain) is given with its context. Its target is not known. Germline V gives CDR1 MNHEY, CDR2 SMNVEV (reference sequence). Trimming took 4 bases from V and 2 from J; bases not matched to a gene: 2. This CDR3 is 14 amino acids long. The data were obtained in a study of persistence of HIV-infected CD4 T cells. The study's findings and limits: TCR oligoclonality correlated with proviral oligoclonality in the same sorted populations.

The libraries were made with immunoSEQ version 4 in survey mode. Generated by immunoSEQ multiplex PCR, the TCRdb table keeps only in-frame clones and is missing some. The table includes more than 35,000 clones, about 87% detected once. This nonspecific control used anti-CD3/anti-CD28 bead stimulation of CD4+ T cells. Responding CD4+ T cells were sorted by upregulation of both CD40 ligand and CD69. The gene calls are TRBV27 and TRBJ1-3; the match to TRBD1 covers 7 bases. The sequence derives from an adult man with HIV who was CMV-seropositive. Sequencing was performed on CD4+ T cells sorted from PBMCs after roughly 20-hour stimulation, taken from a patient who received antiretroviral therapy. The DNA for the CDR3 is TGTGCCAGCAGTTCGCAGGGGGCTGGAAACACCATATATTTT. Amino acid sequence: CASSSQGAGNTIYF.